The 30 T cell receptor beta chains presented below share a single source sample, sequenced in a study of T-cell reconstitution after alpha-beta-depleted transplantation in children. The authors prepared the TCRbeta library with unique molecular identifiers. One entry per CDR3 protein results from TCRdb running MiXCR on the PCR reads. The sample contains around 360,000 distinct CDR3 sequences, approximately 10% of which appear only once. The source was PBMCs from the stem cell graft donor, collected from the stem cell graft. Every receptor here comes from a human donor who donated a stem cell graft to a child with acute lymphoblastic leukemia.

In its sample, this clonotype was seen a few times. This sequence joins TRBV4-1 and TRBJ2-2; unclear D gene. Germline lookup yields CDR1 MGHRA and CDR2 YSYEKL. The length of the CDR3 is 14 residues. Trimming cost V 0 bases and J 6 bases, with 8 bases left between them. The CDR3 DNA follows: TGCGCCAGCAGCCAAGAGGCGCCCGCCGGGGAGCTGTTTTTT. It encodes CASSQEAPAGELFF.

J is TRBJ1-1 and V is TRBV28; unclear D gene. The CDR3 has 16 residues. CDR1 and CDR2 (germline): MDHEN, SYDVKM. V was trimmed by 3 bases and J by 2 bases, leaving 16 bases between them. Here the CDR3 reads CASSFNIGQLNTEAFF. As DNA, the CDR3 is TGTGCCAGCAGTTTTAATATAGGGCAACTCAACACTGAAGCTTTCTTT.

This clonotype was found a few times. The chain uses TRBV27 and TRBJ2-1; 11 nucleotides align to TRBD2. This CDR3 region has 16 residues. The J segment lost 10 bases and the V segment lost 3 bases, leaving 11 bases of the junction unmatched. Germline V CDR1 and CDR2: MNHEY, SMNVEV (reference sequence). The CDR3, as DNA: TGTGCCAGCAGTTTCCTCGGACTAGCGGGCCCCATGGAGCAGTTCTTC. Protein sequence: CASSFLGLAGPMEQFF.

The chain couples TRBV4-3 to TRBJ2-3, with D hard to call. The germline gives CDR1 LGHNA, CDR2 YSLEER. The CDR3 loop spans 15 amino acids. The V and J ends lost 0 bases and 4 bases respectively, with 11 bases between them. In DNA form, the CDR3 reads TGCGCCAGCAGCCAAGAATTCGTGACATCAGATACGCAGTATTTT. Amino acid sequence: CASSQEFVTSDTQYF.

The chain combines TRBV29-1 with TRBJ2-1; 15 nucleotides match TRBD2. The CDR3 is made up of 19 amino acids. The ends lost 7 bases at V and 6 bases at J; junction bases unmatched: 19. In germline, CDR1 is SQVTM, CDR2 ANQGSEA. DNA for the CDR3: TGCAGCGGCCTCGGATCTCCTTGGACTAGCGGGAGGGCCAGCAATGAGCAGTTCTTC. It translates to CSGLGSPWTSGRASNEQFF.

This clonotype came up many times. The rearrangement joins TRBV20-1 to TRBJ2-7; D call uncertain. Germline CDR1 reads DFQATT; CDR2 reads SNEGSKA (reference sequence). The CDR3 contains 10 residues. V was pared by 6 bases and J by 6 bases, with 9 bases between. In DNA form, the CDR3 reads TGCAGTGCCGGTTGGAGCGAGCAGTACTTC. Translating it yields CSAGWSEQYF.

This sequence joins TRBV24-1 and TRBJ2-7, with TRBD1 as a possible D gene (5 bases). The CDR3 runs 15 residues. Germline V gene sequence: CDR1 KGHDR, CDR2 SFDVKD. V was pared by 2 bases and J by 2 bases, with 12 bases between. The CDR3 is CATSDSVRATYEQYF. In nucleotides, the CDR3 is TGTGCCACCAGTGATTCGGTCAGGGCAACCTACGAGCAGTACTTC.

This chain joins TRBV7-8 and TRBJ2-3, with a tentative D call TRBD2 (5 bases). The V gene lost 5 bases and the J gene lost 0 bases, with 21 bases spanning the gap. Germline assignment: CDR1 SGHVS and CDR2 FQNEAQ. The CDR3 loop spans 18 amino acids. CDR3 residues: CASSNLLGSRYSTDTQYF. As DNA, the CDR3 is TGTGCCAGCAGCAACTTGTTAGGGAGTCGTTATAGCACAGATACGCAGTATTTT.

This clonotype came up many times. This rearrangement joins TRBV5-1 to TRBJ2-5; D gene ambiguous. CDR1 and CDR2 from the germline V gene are SGHRS and YFSETQ. V gave up 2 bases and J gave up 3 bases, with 2 bases separating them. This CDR3 region has 11 residues. The CDR3 loop reads CASSFKETQYF. CDR3 DNA sequence: TGCGCCAGCAGCTTCAAAGAGACCCAGTACTTC.

This sequence joins TRBV12-3 or TRBV12-4 and TRBJ2-7, with 8 bases matching TRBD2. The V gene end was trimmed by 2 bases and the J gene end by 1 base; junction bases not matched to a gene: 10. CDR3 length equals 17 residues. The CDR3 here is CASSLLVAGGPSYEQYF. The CDR3 region has the DNA TGTGCCAGCAGTTTATTGGTGGCGGGAGGCCCTTCCTACGAGCAGTACTTC.

A few counts support this clonotype. The chain recombines TRBV15 with TRBJ2-7; 7 nucleotides match TRBD1. After removal of 5 bases from V and 2 bases from J, the junction contained 6 bases not matched to a gene. The CDR3 spans 14 residues. The germline CDR1 and CDR2 sequences are LNHNV and YYDKDF (reference sequence). The CDR3 sequence is CATSRAQGPYEQYF. The DNA of the CDR3 is TGTGCCACCAGCCGGGCACAGGGGCCCTACGAGCAGTACTTC. The full variable domain, in which reference TRBV15 and TRBJ2-7 provide the parts outside the CDR3, is DAMVIQNPRYQVTQFGKPVTLSCSQTLNHNVMYWYQQKSSQAPKLLFHYYDKDFNNEADTPDNFQSRRPNTSFCFLDIRSPGLGDTAMYLCATSRAQGPYEQYFGPGTRLTVT.

This clonotype was observed a handful of times. The chain recombines TRBV7-6 with TRBJ2-1, with 12 nucleotides matching TRBD2. Germline CDR1 reads SGHVS; CDR2 reads FNYEAQ. The ends lost 3 bases at V and 3 bases at J; junction bases unmatched: 6. CDR3 size: 17 residues. In nucleotides, the CDR3 is TGTGCCAGCAGCTTTGGACTAGCGGGAAAGAACTACAATGAGCAGTTCTTC. Its translation: CASSFGLAGKNYNEQFF.

The table lists this clonotype with many counts. The gene calls are TRBV12-3 or TRBV12-4 and TRBJ1-1, with TRBD1 matching over 8 bases. The CDR3 runs to 14 residues. V lost 7 bases, J lost 6 bases, and 10 bases stayed unmatched. CDR3 amino acids: CASNSVDRGPEAFF. DNA for the CDR3: TGTGCCAGCAACTCCGTTGACAGGGGTCCTGAAGCTTTCTTT.

A few counts support this clonotype. The chain employs TRBV9 and TRBJ2-3, with D possibly called TRBD1 or TRBD2 (5 bases each). CDR1 is SGDLS and CDR2 is YYNGEE in the germline V gene. The length of the CDR3 is 14 residues. Trimming pared 0 bases from V and 3 bases from J, leaving 8 bases between. The CDR3 region has the DNA TGTGCCAGCAGCGTAGGGTGGGGGACAGATACGCAGTATTTT. Its protein is CASSVGWGTDTQYF.

The V call is TRBV5-1, the J call TRBJ1-1, with TRBD1 matching 8 bases. Germline CDR1 reads SGHRS; CDR2 reads YFSETQ. The V gene end was trimmed by 2 bases and the J gene end by 7 bases; junction bases not matched to a gene: 4. This CDR3 comprises 13 residues. Here the CDR3 reads CASSFQGANEAFF. The DNA of the CDR3 is TGCGCCAGCAGCTTCCAGGGGGCAAATGAAGCTTTCTTT.

This clonotype was seen a few times. The chain has TRBV5-1 and TRBJ2-7, with 8 bases aligning to TRBD2. CDR1 is SGHRS and CDR2 is YFSETQ in the germline V gene. This CDR3 is 16 amino acids long. V dropped 4 bases and J dropped 6; count of bases not matched to a gene: 15. CDR3: CASSPLADSRSGEQYF. For the CDR3, the DNA is TGCGCCAGCAGCCCACTAGCGGACTCGAGAAGCGGCGAGCAGTACTTC.

The chain joins TRBV19 to TRBJ2-5, with a tentative D call TRBD2 (5 bases). This CDR3 is built from 16 residues. The V end lost 4 bases, the J end lost 5 bases, and 20 bases lay between the germline ends. CDR1 is LNHDA and CDR2 is SQIVND in the germline V gene (reference sequence). CDR3: CASSTPTLGSGETQYF. CDR3 coding DNA: TGTGCCAGTAGTACACCAACCTTGGGGAGCGGTGAGACCCAGTACTTC.

This clonotype was detected a few times. The V call is TRBV10-3, the J call TRBJ2-7, with a possible D match to TRBD1 (6 bases). This CDR3 region has 13 residues. Germline assignment: CDR1 ENHRY and CDR2 SYGVKD. V gave up 7 bases and J gave up 12 bases, with 22 bases separating them. The CDR3 spells CAITPSLDRPRYF. The CDR3 DNA follows: TGTGCCATCACCCCATCTCTGGACAGACCAAGGTACTTC.

This clonotype has just a few counts. CDR3 bases: TGTGCCAGCAGCTTAGCGGGGGGCGGGGGTATGAACACTGAAGCTTTCTTT. The encoded protein is CASSLAGGGGMNTEAFF. The J gene is TRBJ1-1, the V gene TRBV7-6; tentative D call: TRBD1 (6 bases). In germline, CDR1 is SGHVS, CDR2 FNYEAQ. The V and J ends lost 0 bases and 0 bases respectively, with 14 bases between them. CDR3 size: 17 residues. The full variable domain, its missing parts supplied by reference TRBV7-6 and TRBJ1-1, is GAGVSQSPRYKVTKRGQDVALRCDPISGHVSLYWYRQALGQGPEFLTYFNYEAQQDKSGLPNDRFSAERPEGSISTLTIQRTEQRDSAMYRCASSLAGGGGMNTEAFFGQGTRLTVV.

V gene TRBV20-1 combines with J gene TRBJ2-7, with TRBD1 as a possible D gene (6 bases). The length of the CDR3 is 13 residues. The V gene lost 1 base and the J gene lost 4 bases, with 11 bases spanning the gap. Germline lookup yields CDR1 DFQATT and CDR2 SNEGSKA (reference sequence). CDR3 loop: CSARVDSVYEQYF. In DNA form, the CDR3 reads TGCAGTGCTAGAGTGGACAGCGTATACGAGCAGTACTTC.

The chain joins TRBV28 to TRBJ2-7; 11 bases agree with TRBD1. Germline CDR1 and CDR2: MDHEN and SYDVKM. The CDR3 is 14 amino acids. V lost 8 bases, J lost 2 bases, and 5 bases stayed unmatched. CDR3 nucleotide sequence: TGTGCCAGCCGCGGACAGGGGGCGGCCTACGAGCAGTACTTC. Its protein product is CASRGQGAAYEQYF. Full variable domain (missing parts from reference TRBV28 and TRBJ2-7): DVKVTQSSRYLVKRTGEKVFLECVQDMDHENMFWYRQDPGLGLRLIYFSYDVKMKEKGDIPEGYSVSREKKERFSLILESASTNQTSMYLCASRGQGAAYEQYFGPGTRLTVT.

This sequence joins TRBV4-2 and TRBJ1-1; D is unclear. This CDR3 contains 13 residues. Germline CDR1 is LGHNA and CDR2 is YNFKEQ. The V end was cut by 4 bases, the J end by 6 bases, with 12 bases between. The CDR3 reads CASSPSVLPEAFF. The CDR3 coding sequence is TGTGCCAGCAGCCCTTCGGTCCTCCCTGAAGCTTTCTTT.

There are a few counts of this clonotype. The gene calls are TRBV12-3 or TRBV12-4 and TRBJ2-2; perhaps TRBD2 as D (7 bases). The CDR3 length is 14 residues. The V end was cut by 3 bases, the J end by 5 bases, with 10 bases between. Here the CDR3 DNA reads TGTGCCAGCAGTTTGGGGGGGCGGACCGGGGAGCTGTTTTTT. Amino acid sequence: CASSLGGRTGELFF.

This chain joins TRBV4-2 and TRBJ1-1, with 8 bases aligning to TRBD1. The CDR3 is 16 residues long. Germline V CDR1 and CDR2: LGHNA, YNFKEQ. V was pared by 3 bases and J by 0 bases, with 6 bases of the junction left unmatched. The CDR3: CASSHTGQGMNTEAFF. CDR3 bases: TGTGCCAGCAGCCACACTGGACAGGGCATGAACACTGAAGCTTTCTTT.

This clonotype was found a few times. The chain uses TRBV12-3 or TRBV12-4 and TRBJ2-1; TRBD1 matches at 7 bases. CDR3 length: 14 residues. V was pared by 4 bases and J by 2 bases, with 2 bases of the junction left unmatched. For the CDR3, the DNA is TGTGCCAGCAGTTGGGACAGCCCCTACAATGAGCAGTTCTTC. Protein product: CASSWDSPYNEQFF.

This rearrangement joins TRBV12-3 or TRBV12-4 to TRBJ2-7; 9 nucleotides match TRBD2. The CDR3 covers 18 residues. Trimming cost V 5 bases and J 3 bases; bases outside gene matches: 17. This CDR3 is CASSRRTSADPHYYEQYF. In DNA form, the CDR3 reads TGTGCCAGCAGTCGACGGACTAGCGCGGACCCTCATTACTACGAGCAGTACTTC.

The sample holds a few counts of this clonotype. The chain couples TRBV7-9 to TRBJ2-1; 9 bases fit TRBD1. V was clipped by 2 bases and J by 9 bases; unmatched bases: 11. Per the germline V gene, CDR1 is SEHNR and CDR2 is FQNEAQ (reference sequence). This CDR3 contains 16 residues. CDR3 coding DNA: TGTGCCAGCAGCTTATGGCCGGGACAGGGTAGGGGTGAGCAGTTCTTC. This translates into CASSLWPGQGRGEQFF.

This chain connects TRBV5-1 to TRBJ2-7; D is undetermined. The V end was cut by 2 bases, the J end by 0 bases, with 15 bases between. The CDR3 runs 16 residues. Germline V gene sequence: CDR1 SGHRS, CDR2 YFSETQ. The CDR3 sequence: CASSLAGDRLSYEQYF. The CDR3 bases are TGCGCCAGCAGCTTAGCAGGAGACCGACTCTCCTACGAGCAGTACTTC.

This clonotype was detected once. One base separates it from a far larger clone, so it is likely a read error. The rearrangement joins TRBV11-2 to TRBJ2-2, with D unresolved. The length of the CDR3 is 11 residues. Germline V gene sequence: CDR1 SGHAT, CDR2 FQNNGV. Trimming left V 3 bases short and J 7 bases short, with 3 bases between. CDR3 region: CASSLDGELFF. CDR3 DNA sequence: TGTGCCAGCAGCTTGGACGGGGAGCTGTTTTTT.

This clonotype was detected only a few times. The chain employs TRBV3-1 and TRBJ2-1; 11 positions match TRBD2. V was clipped by 0 bases and J by 4 bases; unmatched bases: 2. The CDR3 is 16 amino acids. Germline CDR1 LGHDT, CDR2 YNNKEL (reference sequence). The CDR3 loop reads CASSQDSGRDYNEQFF. CDR3 sequence (DNA): TGTGCCAGCAGCCAAGATAGCGGGAGGGATTACAATGAGCAGTTCTTC.